This passage covers 8 T cell receptor beta chains from one sample sequenced in a study of CD8 T cells in ankylosing spondylitis. MiXCR, applied by TCRdb to the 5' RACE reads, yields one record per CDR3 protein. Counted here are about 260,000 distinct CDR3 sequences, around 18% occurring once; the ten biggest clones make up 7.5% to 9%. Material: blood, either unsorted or a sorted T cell fraction (not recorded which). The receptors were gathered from a male donor with ankylosing spondylitis or in good health (not recorded which).

This clonotype was picked up many times. The gene calls are TRBV20-1 and TRBJ2-1; D is ambiguous. CDR3 length: 11 residues. V was shortened by 4 bases and J by 1 base, with 2 bases between the two germline ends. Per germline, CDR1 DFQATT and CDR2 SNEGSKA (reference sequence). This chain's CDR3 is CSATSYNEQFF. The CDR3 bases are TGCAGTGCTACATCCTACAATGAGCAGTTCTTC.

The chain has TRBV7-9 and TRBJ2-1; D uncertain. The CDR3 is 14 residues long. Trimming cost V 5 bases and J 6 bases, with 14 bases left between them. The V gene's germline CDR1 is SEHNR and CDR2 FQNEAQ (reference sequence). CDR3 sequence: CASSDRRLPNEQFF. In DNA, the CDR3 is TGTGCCAGCAGCGACCGGCGGCTCCCCAATGAGCAGTTCTTC. The full variable domain, its missing parts supplied by reference TRBV7-9 and TRBJ2-1, is DTGVSQNPRHKITKRGQNVTFRCDPISEHNRLYWYRQTLGQGPEFLTYFQNEAQLEKSRLLSDRFSAERPKGSFSTLEIQRTEQGDSAMYLCASSDRRLPNEQFFGPGTRLTVL.

The sample holds a few counts of this clonotype. The gene calls are TRBV5-1 and TRBJ2-6; no clear D. Looked up from germline, CDR1 is SGHRS and CDR2 is YFSETQ. The V gene lost 7 bases and the J gene lost 0 bases, with 8 bases spanning the gap. This CDR3 spans 14 amino acids. The CDR3 nucleotides are TGCGCCAGCCGCCAAACCTCTGGGGCCAACGTCCTGACTTTC. Its protein is CASRQTSGANVLTF. Full variable domain (rest looked up from reference TRBV5-1 and TRBJ2-6): KAGVTQTPRYLIKTRGQQVTLSCSPISGHRSVSWYQQTPGQGLQFLFEYFSETQRNKGNFPGRFSGRQFSNSRSEMNVSTLELGDSALYLCASRQTSGANVLTFGAGSRLTVL.

This clonotype came up a few times. The CDR3 region is CASRTGAEKQDEQFF. CDR3 DNA: TGTGCCAGCAGAACCGGGGCGGAAAAGCAGGATGAGCAGTTCTTC. The rearrangement links TRBV12-3 or TRBV12-4 to TRBJ2-1, with D tentatively TRBD1 or TRBD2 (5 bases each). The CDR3 is 15 residues long. V shed 6 bases and J shed 8 bases, with 20 bases lying between them.

In this sample, this clonotype turned up a few times. The chain employs TRBV4-2 and TRBJ1-2, with TRBD1 matching over 7 bases. Losses at the gene ends were 2 bases for V and 4 bases for J; bases not matched to a gene: 7. This CDR3 is built from 15 residues. In germline, CDR1 is LGHNA, CDR2 YNFKEQ. CDR3: CASSQRTGDSYGYTF. The DNA of the CDR3 is TGTGCCAGCAGCCAACGCACAGGGGATAGCTATGGCTACACCTTC.

This clonotype came up many times. This chain links TRBV20-1 with TRBJ1-4; no clear D gene. Germline lookup yields CDR1 DFQATT and CDR2 SNEGSKA (reference sequence). Trimming removed 6 bases at V and 3 bases at J, with 14 bases between. The CDR3 has 14 residues. The CDR3 here is CSAREGAANEKLFF. The CDR3 bases are TGCAGTGCGAGGGAGGGAGCGGCTAATGAAAAACTGTTTTTT.

This clonotype was seen more than once but under ten times. The chain combines TRBV4-2 with TRBJ2-1; TRBD2 agrees at 10 bases. J gave up 5 bases and V 4 bases, and 8 bases lay outside the gene matches. From germline, CDR1 is LGHNA and CDR2 YNFKEQ. This CDR3 region has 16 residues. The CDR3 sequence is CASSPHRTSGHNEQFF. The CDR3 nucleotides read TGTGCCAGCAGCCCTCACAGGACTAGCGGCCACAATGAGCAGTTCTTC.

The rearrangement links TRBV21-1 to TRBJ1-2; the table gives TRBD1 as D, unverified against the DNA. TRBV21-1 represents a pseudogene. This CDR3 contains 13 residues. The CDR3 here is CAIPKDSGYGYTF. CDR3 in DNA: TGTGCCATCCCCAAGGACTCCGGGTATGGCTACACCTTC.